This T cell receptor (beta chain) was profiled in a study of blood T cells in healthy people across ages. General study findings and limits: Age brought a roughly linear fall in TCR beta diversity measured per million T cells.

Donor samples were obtained from healthy Caucasian individuals from Russia, aged about 6 to 100. Staff drew 8 to 10 milliliters of peripheral blood from each donor. Alongside a J-beta primer mix, a sample-barcoded 5' primer served in a second PCR lasting about 7 to 12 cycles. MiXCR was run by TCRdb on the 5' RACE reads, yielding one entry per CDR3 protein. The sample includes more than 500,000 distinct CDR3 sequences, over 25% of them seen just once. Points on this clonotype: The antigen is unknown.

These data are also associated with another study on T cells of mothers and their children. As that study records: There were over 10 million TCR beta CDR3 reads from each mother and a few million from each child.

The source is a boy aged 2 to 9 in good health. Input material: blood.

For the CDR3, the DNA is TGTGCCAGCAGCTTGAATGGGCCCACTGAAGCTTTCTTT. Translation gives CASSLNGPTEAFF. This chain uses TRBV11-2 with TRBJ1-1; D gene unclear. Germline lookup yields CDR1 SGHAT and CDR2 FQNNGV. The CDR3 is 13 amino acids. The ends were cut back, 3 bases at V and 4 bases at J, with 9 bases in the middle.